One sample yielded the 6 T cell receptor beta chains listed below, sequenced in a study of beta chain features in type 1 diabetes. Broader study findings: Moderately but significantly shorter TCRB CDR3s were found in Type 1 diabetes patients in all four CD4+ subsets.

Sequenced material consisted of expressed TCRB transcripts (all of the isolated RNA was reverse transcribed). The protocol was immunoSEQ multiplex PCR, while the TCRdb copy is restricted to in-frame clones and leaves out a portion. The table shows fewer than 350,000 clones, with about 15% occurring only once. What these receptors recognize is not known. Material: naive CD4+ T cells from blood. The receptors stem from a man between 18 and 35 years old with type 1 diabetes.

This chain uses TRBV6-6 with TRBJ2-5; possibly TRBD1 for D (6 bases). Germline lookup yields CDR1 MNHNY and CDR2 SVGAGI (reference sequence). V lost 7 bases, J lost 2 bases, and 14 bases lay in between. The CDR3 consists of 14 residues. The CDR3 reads CASTEQGLQETQYF. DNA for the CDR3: TGTGCCAGCACCGAGCAGGGGCTACAAGAGACCCAGTACTTC.

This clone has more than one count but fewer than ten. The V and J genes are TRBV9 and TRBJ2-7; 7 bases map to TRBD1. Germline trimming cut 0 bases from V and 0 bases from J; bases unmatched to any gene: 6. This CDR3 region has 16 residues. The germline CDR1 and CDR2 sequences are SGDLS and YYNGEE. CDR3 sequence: CASSVGTGEFSYEQYF. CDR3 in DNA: TGTGCCAGCAGCGTAGGCACAGGGGAATTCTCCTACGAGCAGTACTTC.

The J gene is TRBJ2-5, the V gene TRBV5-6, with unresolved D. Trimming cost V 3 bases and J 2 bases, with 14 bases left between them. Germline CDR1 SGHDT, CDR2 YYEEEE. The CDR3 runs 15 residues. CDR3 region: CASSWAFRQQETQYF. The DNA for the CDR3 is TGTGCCAGCAGCTGGGCGTTTCGACAACAAGAGACCCAGTACTTC.

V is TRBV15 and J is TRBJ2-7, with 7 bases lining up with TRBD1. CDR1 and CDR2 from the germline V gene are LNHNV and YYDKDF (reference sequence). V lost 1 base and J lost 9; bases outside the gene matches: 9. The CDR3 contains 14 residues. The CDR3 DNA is TGTGCCACCAGCAGAGGCTCGGGACAGTATTCGCAGTACTTC. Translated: CATSRGSGQYSQYF.

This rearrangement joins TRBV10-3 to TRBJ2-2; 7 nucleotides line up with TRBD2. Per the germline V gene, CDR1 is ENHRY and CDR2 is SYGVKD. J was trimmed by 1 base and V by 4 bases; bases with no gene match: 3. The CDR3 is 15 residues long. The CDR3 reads CAISVERGNTGELFF. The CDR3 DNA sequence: TGTGCCATCAGTGTAGAGCGGGGGAACACCGGGGAGCTGTTTTTT.

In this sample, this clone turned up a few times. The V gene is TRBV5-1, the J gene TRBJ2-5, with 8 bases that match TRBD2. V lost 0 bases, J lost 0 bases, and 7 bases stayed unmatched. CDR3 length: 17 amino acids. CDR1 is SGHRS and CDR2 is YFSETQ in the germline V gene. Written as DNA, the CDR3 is TGCGCCAGCAGCTTGGACGTTAGCGGGAAGTACCAAGAGACCCAGTACTTC. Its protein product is CASSLDVSGKYQETQYF.